What follows describes a single T cell receptor beta chain. What antigen it recognizes has not been identified. Base-call qualities are not available, and no considerably larger clone is one nucleotide away. The donors were healthy, HIV-negative adults with no recently reported acute infections or vaccinations. Only Caucasian adults living in Nashville, Tennessee, USA were represented among the donors. In the unsorted samples, approximately 85 million PBMCs were counted, and genomic DNA was extracted using the QIAamp DNA Blood Mini kit. Blood was obtained by leukapheresis, after which PBMCs were separated by Ficoll-Histopaque density gradient centrifugation and cryopreserved in liquid nitrogen vapor phase. The data derive from a study of shared clonotypes between healthy human individuals (dated by TCRdb to 2019 to 2021). Concerning the study at large: The cohort included a few men and a couple of women between 18 and 49 years of age. Each donor's leukapheresis produced roughly between about 0.8 and 10 billion PBMCs. To estimate repertoire size and how much clonotypes are shared between individuals, the study performed deep sequencing of blood TCR repertoires from a few healthy adults. To increase sequencing depth and limit assay-specific biases, TCR repertoire library preparation and sequencing were carried out by different laboratories using diverse techniques. What the research found in general, with its limitations: Based on pairwise subsampling, the degree of clonotype sharing among donors was expected to be affected by sequencing depth. Sampling was limited to blood, and TCR repertoires in tissue likely differ from TCR repertoires in blood. The small number of donors limited the genetic and exposure-history diversity represented.

V lost 4 bases and J lost 5 bases; the stretch between them is 23 bases long. CDR3 length: 17 amino acids, cysteine to phenylalanine. The DNA shown is the 51-base CDR3, in frame from base 1. Sequences MDHEN (CDR1) and SYDVKM (CDR2) are obtained from the germline V gene. Using the deep immunoSEQ assay, TCR CDR3 regions were amplified from genomic DNA by multiplex PCR. For each cell subset, the extracted genomic DNA was distributed evenly across all wells of several immunoSEQ 96-well plates, and each plate served as one replicate. Each replicate PCR for unsorted PBMC received about 0.3 ug genomic DNA, equal to 25,000 to 30,000 T cell genomes. Ten immunoSEQ deep assay plates were used to sequence unsorted PBMC genomic DNA. The purified libraries were quantified using a Qubit 3.0 fluorometer, sized with a Bioanalyzer 2100, and then quantified again using the KAPA Library Quantification kit. A separate single-read 150-cycle Illumina NextSeq 550 flow cell was used to sequence each immunoSEQ 96-well plate. For the original study's pipeline: Because only junctional sequences without quality scores were contained in the immunoSEQ output, filtering matching that applied to full-length reads could not be performed. Sequences were annotated with PyIR, a Python wrapper for IgBLAST v1.9, using IMGT germline references to assign V/J genes and CDR3. Any read was removed if the V/J assignment was weak (E-value above 1e-6), the CDR3 was missing, or the read contained stop codons, out-of-frame junctions, or ambiguous translated residues. A V3J clonotype was defined by an identical inferred V gene, J gene, and CDR3 amino acid sequence. To compute the percentage overlap between repertoires, the number of shared unique clonotypes was divided by the size of the smaller repertoire. RTK rarefaction, the Chao1 estimator, and Recon v2.1 estimates of unobserved clonotypes were used to assess repertoire richness. TCRdb limited this immuneACCESS table to in-frame rearrangements with V and J called. A share of clones is missing; checked studies link under half to unresolved V genes, and the rest is unexplained. The DNA gave D and trimming, while V, J and clone size come from that table. The sample table holds fewer than 600,000 clones, of which roughly 77% were seen once. The ten largest clones capture over 10% of the sample.

The sequence joins TRBV28 to TRBJ1-2; no confident D gene assignment can be made. Sequencing was performed on PBMCs. The receptor comes from a woman aged 35 to 49 in good health. Some clones in this sample may be carry-over from other donors' samples. The CDR3 has the sequence CASSSPLTRFGSYGYTF. The DNA is as follows: TGTGCCAGCAGTTCACCCCTAACACGGTTCGGATCGTATGGCTACACCTTC.